The clone carrying this T cell receptor (beta chain) was counted ten times or more. A read error may be the cause here, since a much bigger clone is one base away. MiXCR re-clonotyped the PCR reads for TCRdb. Altogether about 49,000 clones are present, approximately 20% being singletons, with the ten largest covering roughly 3.7%. This entry is derived from a study of metastatic and nonmetastatic thyroid tumors. The J segment lost 7 bases and the V segment lost 5 bases, leaving 9 bases of the junction unmatched. There are 14 residues in the CDR3. The germline V gene encodes CDR1 SGHVS and CDR2 FQNEAQ. Each patient went into thyroid surgery without having received any treatment.

The chain combines TRBV7-8 with TRBJ1-2; 8 bases fit TRBD1. The sample comprised blood. The receptor was derived from a female donor with papillary thyroid cancer or a benign thyroid nodule (not recorded which). Some clones in this sample may be carry-over from other donors' samples. CDR3 sequence reads: CASSTRTGNGGYTF. The CDR3 nucleotides are TGTGCCAGCAGCACACGGACAGGGAACGGTGGCTACACCTTC.